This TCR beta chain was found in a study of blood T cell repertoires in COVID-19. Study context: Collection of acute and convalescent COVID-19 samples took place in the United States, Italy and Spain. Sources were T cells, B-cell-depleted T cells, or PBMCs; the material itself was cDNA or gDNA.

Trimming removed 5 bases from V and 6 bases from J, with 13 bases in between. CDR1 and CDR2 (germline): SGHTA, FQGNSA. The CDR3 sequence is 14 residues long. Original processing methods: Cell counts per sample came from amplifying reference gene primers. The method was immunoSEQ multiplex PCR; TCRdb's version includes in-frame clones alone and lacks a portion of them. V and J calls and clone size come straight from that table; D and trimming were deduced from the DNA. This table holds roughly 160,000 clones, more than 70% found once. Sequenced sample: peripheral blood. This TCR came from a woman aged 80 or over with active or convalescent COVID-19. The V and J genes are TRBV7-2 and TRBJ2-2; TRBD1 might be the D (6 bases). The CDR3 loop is CASSKASGAGELFF. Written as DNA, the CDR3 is TGTGCCAGCAGCAAAGCTTCAGGGGCCGGGGAGCTGTTTTTT.